The 13 T cell receptor beta chains given below trace back to one sample, sequenced in a study of graft-versus-host responses after intestinal transplantation. Their recognized antigens are unknown. The protocol was immunoSEQ multiplex PCR, while the TCRdb copy is restricted to in-frame clones and leaves out a portion. This table has 55,000 to 85,000 clones, around 90% appearing once. The source material was unstimulated CD8+ T cells sorted from spleen or lymph node cells, sampled before intestinal transplant. These receptors were obtained from a human donor who received an intestinal transplant.

This clone was recorded only once. This chain uses TRBV6-5 with TRBJ2-7, with a possible D match to TRBD2 (5 bases). Between the trimmed V and J ends, which lost 6 bases and 2 bases, there was a span of 8 bases. The CDR3 consists of 12 residues. Looked up from germline, CDR1 is MNHEY and CDR2 is SVGAGI. The DNA of the CDR3 is TGTGCCAGCAGAGAGGGCCCCTACGAGCAGTACTTC. This codes for CASREGPYEQYF.

This clone was observed a few times. The chain employs TRBV9 and TRBJ1-1, with a tentative D call TRBD1 (6 bases). The germline V and J ends were trimmed by 4 bases and 7 bases, with 14 bases remaining between them. The CDR3 runs 13 residues. In germline, CDR1 is SGDLS, CDR2 YYNGEE. CDR3 amino acids: CASSLQIRGEAFF. Here the CDR3 DNA reads TGTGCCAGCAGCCTCCAAATCAGGGGTGAAGCTTTCTTT.

The V gene is TRBV5-4, the J gene TRBJ1-6; possible D gene TRBD1, 5 bases. The CDR3 covers 14 residues. V gave up 2 bases and J gave up 9 bases, with 12 bases separating them. CDR1 and CDR2 (germline): SGHNT, YYREEE (reference sequence). The CDR3 DNA is TGTGCCAGCAGCTTCGCAGGGCCTGGTTCACCCCTCCACTTT. Translating gives CASSFAGPGSPLHF.

This chain connects TRBV28 to TRBJ2-5; TRBD2 might be the D (6 bases). V was pared by 2 bases and J by 5 bases, with 9 bases between. The CDR3 is made up of 13 amino acids. The germline gives CDR1 MDHEN, CDR2 SYDVKM. The CDR3 spells CASSLRGLETQYF. In nucleotides, the CDR3 is TGTGCCAGCAGTTTACGGGGGTTGGAGACCCAGTACTTC.

This clone was seen once. The junction differs from germline at one of its ends, possibly a read error. The rearrangement links TRBV5-1 to TRBJ2-5; D might be TRBD1 (5 bases). The J call may be in error: the DNA end matches TRBJ2-7 better. Looked up from germline, CDR1 is SGHRS and CDR2 is YFSETQ. The CDR3 has 14 amino acids. This CDR3 is CASSGTGPSDEQYF. CDR3 DNA: TGCGCCAGCAGCGGAACAGGACCCTCCGACGAGCAGTACTTC.

The chain has TRBV2 and TRBJ2-5, with TRBD2 as a possible D gene (6 bases). Trimming removed 3 bases at V and 5 bases at J, with 13 bases between. CDR3 size: 14 residues. Germline V gene data show CDR1 as SNHLY and CDR2 as FYNNEI. The CDR3 coding sequence is TGTGCCAGCAGTGAGTCCGGGGCGGGGGAGACCCAGTACTTC. This translates into CASSESGAGETQYF.

Comments on this clone: The same CDR3 arises from other DNA sequences in this sample as well. This chain connects TRBV5-4 to TRBJ1-1; D is unclear. The CDR3 runs to 13 residues. With 0 bases removed from V and 2 bases from J, the gap between germline ends came to 5 bases. The germline CDR1 and CDR2 sequences are SGHNT and YYREEE (reference sequence). The CDR3 DNA follows: TGTGCCAGCAGCTTGGGCAGAAACACTGAAGCTTTCTTT. The encoded protein is CASSLGRNTEAFF.

The rearrangement uses TRBV9 and TRBJ2-1; 11 nucleotides line up with TRBD1. The CDR3 is made up of 16 amino acids. V was clipped by 3 bases and J by 7 bases; unmatched bases: 9. Germline V CDR1 and CDR2: SGDLS, YYNGEE. The DNA of the CDR3 is TGTGCCAGCAGCGCCACGTGGGACAGGGGGTTAAATGAGCAGTTCTTC. Translation: CASSATWDRGLNEQFF.

V usage is TRBV19 and J usage is TRBJ1-2, with D possibly matching TRBD1 (6 bases). The V end was cut by 5 bases, the J end by 0 bases, with 13 bases between. Germline V gene data show CDR1 as LNHDA and CDR2 as SQIVND (reference sequence). This CDR3 has 15 residues. Here the CDR3 reads CASSHIAGANYGYTF. Written as DNA, the CDR3 is TGTGCCAGTAGTCATATAGCAGGGGCTAACTATGGCTACACCTTC.

The V and J genes are TRBV15 and TRBJ1-4, with 9 nucleotides matching TRBD1. Germline CDR1 and CDR2: LNHNV and YYDKDF (reference sequence). There are 14 residues in the CDR3. J gave up 8 bases and V 3 bases, and 4 bases lay outside the gene matches. The chain's CDR3 is CATSRGQGGEKLFF. For the CDR3, the DNA is TGTGCCACCAGCAGGGGACAGGGCGGGGAAAAACTGTTTTTT.

The rearrangement uses TRBV19 and TRBJ2-2; 8 positions match TRBD2. This CDR3 region has 15 residues. Germline CDR1 is LNHDA and CDR2 is SQIVND (reference sequence). Trimming took 3 bases from V and 4 from J; bases not matched to a gene: 4. CDR3 nucleotide sequence: TGTGCCAGTAGTATCCGTGCGGGAGGCACCGGGGAGCTGTTTTTT. This sequence encodes CASSIRAGGTGELFF.

Here the CDR3 reads CASSLGAGGGDEQFF. In DNA, the CDR3 is TGTGCCAGCAGCTTGGGAGCGGGGGGCGGTGATGAGCAGTTCTTC. V gene TRBV5-4 combines with J gene TRBJ2-1; 9 nucleotides line up with TRBD2. V lost 0 bases to trimming and J lost 8 bases; unmatched junction nucleotides: 6. The CDR3 consists of 15 residues. Germline CDR1 SGHNT, CDR2 YYREEE (reference sequence).

The table lists this clone with a count of one. This chain connects TRBV6-4 to TRBJ2-1, with 14 bases that match TRBD2. Germline CDR1 is MRHNA and CDR2 is SNTAGT. The junction had 7 bases not matched to a gene; V was cut back by 5 bases and J by 10 bases. The CDR3 is 15 residues long. The CDR3 sequence is CASSSGTSGSGEQFF. The CDR3 DNA is TGTGCCAGCAGTTCCGGGACTAGCGGGAGTGGGGAGCAGTTCTTC.